Listed below are T cell receptor beta chains from one sample, sequenced in a study of control samples from healthy donors and cancer patients. Measured with immunoSEQ multiplex PCR; TCRdb has only the in-frame clones, and not every one. This sample carries 170,000 or so clones, about 90% of them seen once, and the ten largest clones take roughly 1.5%. What was sequenced was blood. These receptors originate from a woman in her forties or fifties in good health. The CDR3 runs from the conserved cysteine through the conserved F or W. The order of the fields is D gene, clone size, J gene, V gene, CDR3 protein, CDR3 DNA. A D gene is named only where the DNA matches it firmly. Not all rows give a size; the values are once, few, many and, for expanded clones, a class.

TRBD1 medium-sized TRBJ1-2 TRBV13 CASSFGQGALWGYTF TGTGCCAGCAGCTTCGGACAGGGGGCTTTATGGGGCTACACCTTC
- - TRBJ1-5 TRBV28 CASQGTSNQPQHF TGTGCCAGCCAGGGGACTAGCAATCAGCCCCAGCATTTT
- - TRBJ1-2 TRBV5-6 CASSIIGNDYGYTF TGTGCCAGCAGTATAATAGGAAACGACTATGGCTACACCTTC
- - TRBJ2-7 TRBV6-2/TRBV6-3 CASSYTGMHEQYF TGTGCCAGCAGTTACACAGGGATGCACGAGCAGTACTTC
TRBD1 - TRBJ1-5 TRBV25-1 CASSDHPRTGKDQPQHF TGTGCCAGCAGTGATCATCCCAGGACAGGGAAAGATCAGCCCCAGCATTTT
- - TRBJ1-5 TRBV19 CASSIQEVVQPQHF TGTGCCAGTAGTATACAGGAGGTCGTTCAGCCCCAGCATTTT
- - TRBJ1-1 TRBV6-5 CASSYSTGMNTEAFF TGTGCCAGCAGTTACTCGACCGGAATGAACACTGAAGCTTTCTTT
- - TRBJ1-6 TRBV4-3 CASSQGLGAVNSPLHF TGCGCCAGCAGCCAAGGTCTTGGGGCGGTCAATTCACCCCTCCACTTT
TRBD1 - TRBJ1-1 TRBV27 CASSLKSSGTGGAGTEAFF TGTGCCAGCAGTCTTAAATCTTCCGGGACAGGGGGCGCGGGAACTGAAGCTTTCTTT
- - TRBJ1-4 TRBV4-2 CASSQERVKDEKLFF TGTGCCAGCAGCCAAGAAAGGGTCAAGGACGAAAAACTGTTTTTT
- - TRBJ2-5 TRBV5-5 CATNIGVETQYF TGTGCCACCAATATCGGTGTAGAGACCCAGTACTTC
- - TRBJ1-1 TRBV7-3 CASSLRPDTEAFF TGTGCCAGCAGCTTAAGGCCCGACACTGAAGCTTTCTTT
TRBD2 - TRBJ2-3 TRBV4-2 CASSRTSGSTDTQYF TGTGCCAGCAGCCGGACTAGCGGGAGCACAGATACGCAGTATTTT
- - TRBJ1-4 TRBV30 CAWQQGLIEEKLFF TGTGCCTGGCAACAGGGCCTAATAGAGGAAAAACTGTTTTTT
- - TRBJ1-5 TRBV28 CASSLAPGLGGIDQPQHF TGTGCCAGCAGTTTAGCCCCAGGGTTAGGAGGGATCGATCAGCCCCAGCATTTT
- - TRBJ1-2 TRBV15 CATSTAGNYGYTF TGTGCCACCAGCACGGCAGGTAACTATGGCTACACCTTC
- - TRBJ1-3 TRBV30 CAWSIRGSGNTIYF TGTGCCTGGAGTATAAGGGGCTCTGGAAACACCATATATTTT
TRBD1 - TRBJ1-4 TRBV5-1 CASGPGTGNEKLFF TGCGCCAGCGGTCCTGGGACAGGGAATGAAAAACTGTTTTTT
- - TRBJ1-3 TRBV5-5 CASSPLGVTIAGNTIYF TGTGCCAGCAGCCCCTTGGGGGTTACAATAGCCGGAAACACCATATATTTT
TRBD1 - TRBJ1-6 TRBV7-2 CASNPWGTGGDFRNSPLHF TGTGCCAGCAACCCCTGGGGGACAGGGGGCGATTTTAGGAATTCACCCCTCCACTTT
TRBD1 - TRBJ2-2 TRBV6-6 CASSTGQGGTGELFF TGTGCCAGCAGTACCGGACAGGGGGGAACCGGGGAGCTGTTTTTT
TRBD1 few TRBJ2-3 TRBV29-1 CSVEVWTGPADTQYF TGCAGCGTTGAAGTTTGGACAGGGCCCGCAGATACGCAGTATTTT
TRBD2 once TRBJ2-7 TRBV9 CASSLTSGGVYEQYF TGTGCCAGCAGCCTAACTAGCGGGGGGGTCTACGAGCAGTACTTC
- once TRBJ1-2 TRBV4-2 CASSLNGQSYGYTF TGTGCCAGCAGCCTCAACGGACAGAGCTATGGCTACACCTTC
- - TRBJ2-1 TRBV6-5 CASGRGSNEQFF TGTGCCAGTGGGAGGGGGAGCAATGAGCAGTTCTTC
- once TRBJ1-1 TRBV3-1/TRBV3-2 CASSQVGLTEAFF TGTGCCAGCAGCCAAGTAGGGTTAACTGAAGCTTTCTTT
- once TRBJ2-5 TRBV5-5 CASSLTGWYEETQYF TGTGCCAGCAGCTTGACAGGGTGGTATGAGGAGACCCAGTACTTC
- - TRBJ1-2 TRBV30 CAWSALGSYGYGYTF TGTGCCTGGAGTGCTTTGGGGAGCTACGGCTATGGCTACACCTTC
- - TRBJ2-2 TRBV5-1 CASSLTALQNTGELFF TGCGCCAGCAGCTTAACCGCCCTCCAGAACACCGGGGAGCTGTTTTTT